A selection of T cell receptor beta chains follows, all from one sample in a study of cytomegalovirus exposure and HLA in healthy donors. Only in-frame clones appear in the TCRdb table, and some are missing; sequencing was by immunoSEQ multiplex PCR. The sample includes about 120,000 clones, 65% to 80% of them seen just once. The source material was PBMCs. Source of these receptors: a woman between 35 and 50 years old in good health and CMV-seropositive. Both conserved end residues are part of each CDR3. A D gene is named only where the DNA matches it firmly. Some rows mark clone size as missing; the rest say once, few, many or name a class of expanded clone.

TRBD2,TRBV5-4,.,TRBJ2-2,TGTGCCAGCAGCCTAGCGGGGACCGGGGAGCTGTTTTTT,CASSLAGTGELFF
.,TRBV30,.,TRBJ1-1,TGTGCCTGGAGCCGGGGAGAAGCTTTCTTT,CAWSRGEAFF
TRBD2,TRBV6-5,once,TRBJ2-1,TGTGCCAGCAGCCGGATTAGCGGGAGGAACAATGAGCAGTTCTTC,CASSRISGRNNEQFF
TRBD1,TRBV29-1,.,TRBJ2-6,TGCAACGTTGATCAAGGACAGGGGCTCTCTGGGGCCAACGTCCTGACTTTC,CNVDQGQGLSGANVLTF
.,TRBV5-1,.,TRBJ1-2,TGCGCCAGCAGCTTGGACTATCAGGGGACTAACTATGGCTACACCTTC,CASSLDYQGTNYGYTF
.,TRBV4-1,few,TRBJ2-3,TGCGCCAGCAGCCAAGGTGCGGGGGCTAGGGATACGCAGTATTTT,CASSQGAGARDTQYF
.,TRBV19,.,TRBJ1-2,TGTGCCAGTAGTAAGGAGGGCTATGACTATGGCTACACCTTC,CASSKEGYDYGYTF
TRBD1,TRBV7-7,.,TRBJ1-4,TGTGCTAGCAGCCAGGACAGGGGAGGTGAAAAACTGTTTTTT,CASSQDRGGEKLFF
.,TRBV2,.,TRBJ1-2,TGTGCCAGCAGTGATCGGGGCTATGGCTACACCTTC,CASSDRGYGYTF
TRBD1,TRBV9,.,TRBJ2-2,TGTGCCAGCGACAGGGGTTCCGGGGAGCTGTTTTTT,CASDRGSGELFF
TRBD2,TRBV25-1,few,TRBJ2-7,TGTGCCAGCGCACCTTCTTCCGGGACTAGTATCTACGAGCAGTACTTC,CASAPSSGTSIYEQYF
TRBD2,TRBV27,.,TRBJ2-7,TGTGCCAGCAGTTCCGGGACTAGCGCCAAACGGGTTTACGAGCAGTACTTC,CASSSGTSAKRVYEQYF
.,TRBV2,.,TRBJ2-5,TGTGCCAGCAGGCCGCACTTCCAGGCTCAAGGAGAGACCCAGTACTTC,CASRPHFQAQGETQYF
TRBD2,TRBV25-1,.,TRBJ2-7,TGTGCCAGCAGTGACTCGACTAGCGGGAGTGTCAGGGAGCAGTACTTC,CASSDSTSGSVREQYF
.,TRBV7-2,.,TRBJ2-7,TGTGCCAGCAGCTTCCAGGGGAGTGGTTCCTACGAGCAGTACTTC,CASSFQGSGSYEQYF
TRBD2,TRBV9,.,TRBJ2-1,TGTGCCAGCAGCCCTGGGACTACGAACAATGAGCAGTTCTTC,CASSPGTTNNEQFF
TRBD1,TRBV7-6,.,TRBJ1-1,TGTGCCAGCAGCTCCACAACGCGGGGACAGGTTCTCGACGGGGCTTTCTTT,CASSSTTRGQVLDGAFF
TRBD1,TRBV4-3,.,TRBJ1-2,TGCGCCAGCAGCCAAGCGACAGGGGTTGGGGGCGGCTACACCTTC,CASSQATGVGGGYTF
.,TRBV6-5,.,TRBJ1-1,TGTGCCAGCAGTTTCAGGGGCCAAGCTTTCTTT,CASSFRGQAFF
TRBD1,TRBV7-2,few,TRBJ1-4,TGTGCCAGCAGCACAACCGACAGGGGGCGTGAAAAACTGTTTTTT,CASSTTDRGREKLFF
.,TRBV5-1,.,TRBJ2-1,TGCGCCAGCAGGAGGACAGCCGATGAGCAGTTCTTC,CASRRTADEQFF
.,TRBV14,.,TRBJ2-6,TGTGCCAGCAGCCCATTGGGGCTTGGGGCCAACGTCCTGACTTTC,CASSPLGLGANVLTF
TRBD1,TRBV5-6,.,TRBJ2-1,TGTGCCAGCAGCGGAACGACAGGGGGCAATGAGCAGTTCTTC,CASSGTTGGNEQFF
.,TRBV20-1,.,TRBJ1-2,TGCAGTGCCCGTGGCTACACCTTC,CSARGYTF
TRBD1,TRBV5-1,.,TRBJ1-6,TGCGCCAGCAGCTCGGGACAGGGACCTAATTCACCCCTCCACTTT,CASSSGQGPNSPLHF
.,TRBV2,once,TRBJ1-5,TGTGCCAGCGGGCAGAATCAGCCCCAGCATTTT,CASGQNQPQHF
.,TRBV4-1,.,TRBJ2-5,TGCGCCAGCAGACCCACAGGGATCGGCCAAGAGACCCAGTACTTC,CASRPTGIGQETQYF
TRBD1,TRBV19,.,TRBJ1-2,TGTGCCAGTAGACCGGGACAGGGGACTGCTAACTATGGCTACACCTTC,CASRPGQGTANYGYTF
.,TRBV5-6,few,TRBJ1-2,TGTGCCAGCAGCGAGGGCAACTATGGCTACACCTTC,CASSEGNYGYTF
.,TRBV5-1,.,TRBJ2-7,TGCGCCAGCAGCCCAGCTGGGCAGGTGGGCTACGAGCAGTACTTC,CASSPAGQVGYEQYF
TRBD1,TRBV6-6,.,TRBJ2-7,TGTGCCAGTTTCACAGGGGCTCCCTACGAGCAGTACTTC,CASFTGAPYEQYF
.,TRBV9,.,TRBJ1-1,TGTGCCAGCAGCGTAAGTGGGGGAGGGCTTGTGAACACTGAAGCTTTCTTT,CASSVSGGGLVNTEAFF
TRBD2,TRBV5-5,.,TRBJ2-7,TGTGCCAGCAGCTCGGCGGGGAGGGAGCACGAGCAGTACTTC,CASSSAGREHEQYF
TRBD1,TRBV29-1,once,TRBJ1-2,TGCAGCGTGACAGGGGTAGATGGCTACACCTTC,CSVTGVDGYTF
TRBD1,TRBV4-3,.,TRBJ1-2,TGCGCCAGCAGCCAAGGGACAGGTGGCTACACCTTC,CASSQGTGGYTF
TRBD1,TRBV4-1,.,TRBJ1-2,TGCGCCAGCAGCCGAGACAGGGGGTTACCAGCTAACTATGGCTACACCTTC,CASSRDRGLPANYGYTF
.,TRBV6-1,.,TRBJ2-5,TGTGCCAGCAGTGAAGGGCAGGTACAAGAGACCCAGTACTTC,CASSEGQVQETQYF
.,TRBV9,.,TRBJ1-6,TGTGCCAGCAGCGTATCAACCTATAATTCACCCCTCCACTTT,CASSVSTYNSPLHF
.,TRBV5-1,.,TRBJ1-4,TGCGCCAGCAGCCGTGGAGGGGGGGAGAATGAAAAACTGTTTTTT,CASSRGGGENEKLFF
.,TRBV14,.,TRBJ2-1,TGTGCCAGCAGCCAAGATCTCGGCAATGAGCAGTTCTTC,CASSQDLGNEQFF
.,TRBV30,.,TRBJ1-5,TGTGCCTGGACCAAAGGGGCCCCCAATCAGCCCCAGCATTTT,CAWTKGAPNQPQHF
.,TRBV7-2,.,TRBJ2-3,TGTGCCAGCAGCTTAGCAGGACAAAATACGCAGTATTTT,CASSLAGQNTQYF
.,TRBV5-6,.,TRBJ1-1,TGTGCCAGCACCTCTCTTCGGGCAGGGGACACTGAAGCTTTCTTT,CASTSLRAGDTEAFF
TRBD2,TRBV7-9,.,TRBJ2-2,TGTGCCAGCAGCTTAGGTACTAGCGGTTTCGGGGAGCTGTTTTTT,CASSLGTSGFGELFF
.,TRBV4-3,once,TRBJ2-7,TGCGCCAGCAGCCAATCAGGGGGGGAGCAGTACTTC,CASSQSGGEQYF
TRBD1,TRBV5-1,few,TRBJ1-1,TGCGCCAGCAGCGGCGGACAGGACCCCTCAACTGAAGCTTTCTTT,CASSGGQDPSTEAFF
.,TRBV4-1,.,TRBJ1-6,TGCGCCAGCAGCCAGTTCTCGGGGGGTGGGAGCTCCTATAATTCACCCCTCCACTTT,CASSQFSGGGSSYNSPLHF
TRBD2,TRBV9,.,TRBJ2-1,TGTGCCAGCAGCCCCCGGGTCGCTAGCGGGCATGAGCAGTTCTTC,CASSPRVASGHEQFF
.,TRBV28,.,TRBJ1-5,TGTGCCAGCAGACGGTCGGGCAATCAGCCCCAGCATTTT,CASRRSGNQPQHF
.,TRBV27,.,TRBJ2-2,TGTGCCAGCAGTTTTGGCCCCTCCGGGGAGCTGTTTTTT,CASSFGPSGELFF
TRBD2,TRBV7-8,once,TRBJ2-3,TGTGCCAGCAGCTGGGCTAGCGGCCGCACAGATACGCAGTATTTT,CASSWASGRTDTQYF
TRBD2,TRBV5-6,.,TRBJ2-2,TGTGCCAGCAGCCTGACTAGCGGTTCAACCGGGGAGCTGTTTTTT,CASSLTSGSTGELFF
.,TRBV7-2,.,TRBJ1-1,TGTGCCAGCAGCCCCCGGCGGGGGTCGGGGAGGAACACTGAAGCTTTCTTT,CASSPRRGSGRNTEAFF
TRBD1,TRBV19,.,TRBJ2-5,TGTGCCAGTAGTGGAGACAGGGAAGAGACCCAGTACTTC,CASSGDREETQYF
TRBD2,TRBV7-2,.,TRBJ2-7,TGTGCCAGCAGCGGGGGGGTCGGCTTGAGCTACGAGCAGTACTTC,CASSGGVGLSYEQYF
TRBD2,TRBV6-4,.,TRBJ2-3,TGTGCCAGCAGTGACTCTCCTAGCGGGGGGGCCACAGATACGCAGTATTTT,CASSDSPSGGATDTQYF